Detailed here is one TCR beta chain. Its antigen is unknown. Per germline, CDR1 SGHTA and CDR2 FQGNSA. With 1 base removed from V and 8 bases from J, the gap between germline ends came to 17 bases. This CDR3 contains 15 residues. The source of the sample is a study of cytomegalovirus exposure and HLA in healthy donors. 13 Jbeta primers and 60 Vbeta primers were used for the PCR. Generated by immunoSEQ multiplex PCR, the TCRdb table keeps only in-frame clones and is missing some. The data hold about 170,000 clones, with approximately 80% observed a single time. Study-level points and caveats: Because they were indistinguishable, some V segments, including TRBV6-2 and TRBV6-3, were excluded. Analyses of presence and absence presupposed an approximately uniform sequencing depth across donors. Researchers reported that a few CMV-associated chains were confirmed in vitro as CMV antigen-specific. Information on immune exposure was restricted to one variable (CMV serostatus).

Sequenced sample: PBMCs. This sequence originates from a boy younger than 10 in good health and CMV-seronegative. The genes are TRBV7-2 and TRBJ1-2, with D maybe TRBD1 (6 bases). CDR3 region: CASSLDLPGEGGYTF. Here the CDR3 DNA reads TGTGCCAGCAGCTTAGACCTACCAGGGGAGGGCGGCTACACCTTC.